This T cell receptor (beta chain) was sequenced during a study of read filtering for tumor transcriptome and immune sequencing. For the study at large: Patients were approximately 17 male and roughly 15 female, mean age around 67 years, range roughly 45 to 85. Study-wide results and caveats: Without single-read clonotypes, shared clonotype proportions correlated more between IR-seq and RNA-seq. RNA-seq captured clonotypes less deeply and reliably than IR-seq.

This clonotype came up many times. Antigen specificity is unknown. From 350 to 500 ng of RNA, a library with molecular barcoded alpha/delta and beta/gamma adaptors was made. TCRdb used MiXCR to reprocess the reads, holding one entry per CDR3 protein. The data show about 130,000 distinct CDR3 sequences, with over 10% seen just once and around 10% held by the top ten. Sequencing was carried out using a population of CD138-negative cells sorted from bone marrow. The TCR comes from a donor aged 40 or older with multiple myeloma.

CDR3: CASSRNRGNIQYF. In nucleotides, the CDR3 is TGTGCCAGCTCGAGGAACAGGGGAAACATTCAGTACTTC. The chain joins TRBV14 to TRBJ2-4; 7 nucleotides line up with TRBD1. Germline CDR1 is SGHDN and CDR2 is FVKESK. V shed 8 bases and J 6 bases; nucleotides not matched to a gene: 7. The CDR3 sequence is 13 residues long. Filled out from reference TRBV14 and TRBJ2-4, the complete variable domain reads EAGVTQFPSHSVIEKGQTVTLRCDPISGHDNLYWYRRVMGKEIKFLLHFVKESKQDESGMPNNRFLAERTGGTYSTLKVQPAELEDSGVYFCASSRNRGNIQYFGAGTRLSVL.